A selection of T cell receptor beta chains follows, all from one sample in a study of CD39 and CD103 CD8 tumor-infiltrating T cells. Produced via immunoSEQ multiplex PCR; TCRdb's table is partial and in-frame only. The sample shows under 4,500 clones, roughly 69% of them seen only once. The sample consisted of CD39- CD103- CD8+ T cells sorted from the tumor. The receptors stem from a human donor with head and neck squamous cell carcinoma. Both conserved end residues are part of each CDR3. Each record gives: clone size, V gene, CDR3 protein. Clone size appears in some rows only: once, few, many, or a class for an expanded clone.

clone size: -
V gene: TRBV18
CDR3 protein: CASSPGVWVLYGYTF

clone size: -
V gene: TRBV7-3
CDR3 protein: CASSFLAGSSYNEQFF

clone size: few
V gene: TRBV30
CDR3 protein: CAWSLFDNTEAFF

clone size: once
V gene: TRBV7-3
CDR3 protein: CASSPGGGVDEQFF

clone size: -
V gene: TRBV11-3
CDR3 protein: CASSLSVYTGELFF

clone size: once
V gene: TRBV27
CDR3 protein: CASRTGTLPEKLFF

clone size: -
V gene: TRBV6-1
CDR3 protein: CASSQGYDRGAYEQYF

clone size: -
V gene: TRBV21-1
CDR3 protein: CASDILDTQYF

clone size: -
V gene: TRBV28
CDR3 protein: CAIQGGSGANVLTF

clone size: -
V gene: TRBV4-1
CDR3 protein: CASSQAAYSGGEQFF

clone size: -
V gene: TRBV28
CDR3 protein: CASSDGLPGENEKLFF

clone size: medium-sized
V gene: TRBV7-3
CDR3 protein: CASSPAGGGTDTQYF

clone size: -
V gene: TRBV7-6
CDR3 protein: CASSLVGTGEQYF

clone size: few
V gene: TRBV4-2
CDR3 protein: CASSPERRQGVGGQPQHF

clone size: -
V gene: TRBV30
CDR3 protein: CAWSGHPNTEAFF

clone size: few
V gene: TRBV25-1
CDR3 protein: CASSAPGGDEKLFF

clone size: -
V gene: TRBV6-5
CDR3 protein: CASSDQGGAYGYTF

clone size: few
V gene: TRBV27
CDR3 protein: CASSPGHIYNEQFF

clone size: -
V gene: TRBV7-9
CDR3 protein: CASSLGDTGQYEQYF

clone size: -
V gene: TRBV4-1
CDR3 protein: CASSQDLRGDEQFF

clone size: -
V gene: TRBV30
CDR3 protein: CAWSLRTGTGNTDTQYF

clone size: -
V gene: TRBV7-8
CDR3 protein: CASSFRGGYEQYF

clone size: -
V gene: TRBV9
CDR3 protein: CASSVDPSAYNEQFF

clone size: -
V gene: TRBV4-3
CDR3 protein: CASSQDTGRNTEAFF

clone size: -
V gene: TRBV27
CDR3 protein: CASSLSESSPLHF

clone size: -
V gene: TRBV7-3
CDR3 protein: CASSPGTFEAFF

clone size: few
V gene: TRBV7-2
CDR3 protein: CASSQELTSGNTIYF

clone size: large
V gene: TRBV11-2
CDR3 protein: CASSPGQGSSYEQYF

clone size: -
V gene: TRBV7-9
CDR3 protein: CASSLVGDRVVDTQYF

clone size: few
V gene: TRBV28
CDR3 protein: CASSLSRDLGLPDQPQHF

clone size: -
V gene: TRBV27
CDR3 protein: CASSPHRVKNIQYF

clone size: -
V gene: TRBV28
CDR3 protein: CASSLTGGEWELFF

clone size: -
V gene: TRBV7-6
CDR3 protein: CASSPRDTGALYGYTF

clone size: large
V gene: TRBV28
CDR3 protein: CASSFVRTVDGYTF

clone size: -
V gene: TRBV7-9
CDR3 protein: CASSTPRTSGGVYEQYF

clone size: -
V gene: TRBV2
CDR3 protein: CASSPRQVLYGYTF

clone size: -
V gene: TRBV10-3
CDR3 protein: CAISESIRRGGVRGSQPQHF

clone size: medium-sized
V gene: TRBV30
CDR3 protein: CAWSVGGPGELFF

clone size: -
V gene: TRBV9
CDR3 protein: CASSDRDRGRDGYTF

clone size: few
V gene: TRBV7-9
CDR3 protein: CASSLAQDSYEQYF

clone size: -
V gene: TRBV4-1
CDR3 protein: CASSQDRGTGPYNEQFF

clone size: medium-sized
V gene: TRBV4-3
CDR3 protein: CASSQDAVSSYNSPLHF

clone size: few
V gene: TRBV27
CDR3 protein: CASTPMGGGTGELFF

clone size: -
V gene: TRBV6-6
CDR3 protein: CASSYLQGDYNEQFF

clone size: -
V gene: TRBV5-1
CDR3 protein: CASSLGGQGVDEQFF

clone size: -
V gene: TRBV19
CDR3 protein: CASSIGGFKNIQYF

clone size: -
V gene: TRBV28
CDR3 protein: CASSHIHQPQHF

clone size: few
V gene: TRBV29-1
CDR3 protein: CSVEASNYGYTF

clone size: -
V gene: TRBV6-5
CDR3 protein: CASSYDRVGGYGYTF